Below, 28 T cell receptor beta chains from the same sample are listed, as sequenced in a study of shared clonotypes between healthy human individuals. The naive CD8 population came from CD45RO-negative cells selected for CCR7, without terminally differentiated effector memory CD45RA+ cells. Data came from immunoSEQ multiplex PCR; TCRdb stores just in-frame clones and leaves some out. The sample has roughly 2,000,000 clones, 90% to 95% seen once; the top ten hold approximately 1.7%. Sample: naive CD8+ T cells from PBMCs. These TCRs come from a man in his late teens or twenties in good health. Some clones in this sample may be carry-over from other donors' samples.

This sequence joins TRBV5-1 and TRBJ2-1; D not certain. V gave up 4 bases and J gave up 5 bases, with 16 bases separating them. Germline V CDR1 and CDR2: SGHRS, YFSETQ. CDR3 length equals 15 residues. The CDR3 region is CASSLTIDKHNEQFF. The CDR3 DNA follows: TGCGCCAGCAGCCTGACCATTGACAAGCACAATGAGCAGTTCTTC.

The CDR3 here is CASSFGTASYNEQFF. CDR3 bases: TGTGCCAGCAGCTTCGGGACAGCCTCCTACAATGAGCAGTTCTTC. The J gene is TRBJ2-1, the V gene TRBV5-8, with 7 bases lining up with TRBD1. V shed 2 bases and J 0 bases; nucleotides not matched to a gene: 2. Germline CDR1 and CDR2: SGHTS and YDEGEE. The CDR3 consists of 15 residues.

CDR3: CASSTFYGGPYEQYF. The CDR3 DNA reads TGTGCCAGTAGTACTTTCTACGGGGGCCCCTACGAGCAGTACTTC. The V call is TRBV19, the J call TRBJ2-7; D is tentatively TRBD1 or TRBD2 (6 bases each). Trimming stripped 4 bases from V and 2 bases from J, with 15 bases between. Germline V gene lookup returns CDR1 LNHDA and CDR2 SQIVND (reference sequence). This CDR3 contains 15 residues. Full variable domain (outside the CDR3, taken from reference TRBV19 and TRBJ2-7): DGGITQSPKYLFRKEGQNVTLSCEQNLNHDAMYWYRQDPGQGLRLIYYSQIVNDFQKGDIAEGYSVSREKKESFPLTVTSAQKNPTAFYLCASSTFYGGPYEQYFGPGTRLTVT.

This clone has a handful of counts. V is TRBV7-9 and J is TRBJ2-1; weak D call: TRBD1 (6 bases). The V end was cut by 4 bases, the J end by 0 bases, with 19 bases between. The germline V gene encodes CDR1 SEHNR and CDR2 FQNEAQ (reference sequence). CDR3 size: 18 residues. CDR3 nucleotides: TGTGCCAGCAGCTCCATCCACCACAGGGTTAGCTCCTACAATGAGCAGTTCTTC. It yields the protein CASSSIHHRVSSYNEQFF. Combining the CDR3 with reference TRBV7-9 and TRBJ2-1 gives the whole variable domain DTGVSQNPRHKITKRGQNVTFRCDPISEHNRLYWYRQTLGQGPEFLTYFQNEAQLEKSRLLSDRFSAERPKGSFSTLEIQRTEQGDSAMYLCASSSIHHRVSSYNEQFFGPGTRLTVL.

This chain joins TRBV6-4 and TRBJ2-7, with a weak D call TRBD1 (7 bases). Germline V CDR1 and CDR2: MRHNA, SNTAGT. The V end was cut by 8 bases, the J end by 4 bases, with 18 bases between. The CDR3 is made up of 14 amino acids. The CDR3 DNA follows: TGTGCCAGCGGTAGGTCTCCAGGGGGGTACGAGCAGTACTTC. This translates into CASGRSPGGYEQYF.

This chain links TRBV9 with TRBJ2-3; D unresolved. V gave up 0 bases and J gave up 4 bases, with 6 bases separating them. The CDR3 consists of 13 residues. Germline CDR1 is SGDLS and CDR2 is YYNGEE. The CDR3 is CASSVGDADTQYF. The CDR3, as DNA: TGTGCCAGCAGCGTAGGCGACGCAGATACGCAGTATTTT.

The CDR3 DNA is TGTGCCAGCAGCCCCACCGAGGAGGTCAACGAGCAGTACTTC. Its translation: CASSPTEEVNEQYF. The rearrangement joins TRBV13 to TRBJ2-7; D possibly corresponds to TRBD2 (5 bases). Trimming took off 5 bases at V and 5 bases at J, with 16 bases between the two ends. The CDR3 is 14 residues long. The germline CDR1 and CDR2 sequences are PRHDT and FYEKMQ (reference sequence).

The V and J genes are TRBV19 and TRBJ2-7, with D maybe TRBD1 (6 bases). This CDR3 comprises 15 residues. V was pared by 3 bases and J by 5 bases, with 17 bases between. CDR1 is LNHDA and CDR2 is SQIVND in the germline V gene (reference sequence). Here the CDR3 reads CASSIGQGSIDEQYF. The CDR3 DNA is TGTGCCAGTAGTATTGGCCAGGGGAGTATCGACGAGCAGTACTTC.

The chain uses TRBV28 and TRBJ2-5; no reliable D call. Trimming took off 0 bases at V and 4 bases at J, with 12 bases between the two ends. The CDR3 is 15 amino acids. Germline-derived CDR1 and CDR2 are MDHEN and SYDVKM. The CDR3 DNA reads TGTGCCAGCAGTTTATGGGAATCTGGTCGAGAGACCCAGTACTTC. Residues: CASSLWESGRETQYF. Full variable domain (rest looked up from reference TRBV28 and TRBJ2-5): DVKVTQSSRYLVKRTGEKVFLECVQDMDHENMFWYRQDPGLGLRLIYFSYDVKMKEKGDIPEGYSVSREKKERFSLILESASTNQTSMYLCASSLWESGRETQYFGPGTRLLVL.

This chain links TRBV11-2 with TRBJ2-1, with D perhaps being TRBD1 or TRBD2 (6 bases each). There are 14 residues in the CDR3. Looked up from germline, CDR1 is SGHAT and CDR2 is FQNNGV. V gave up 5 bases and J gave up 7 bases, with 15 bases separating them. CDR3 DNA: TGTGCCAGCAGCGGGGGGCAGGGAAGAAATGAGCAGTTCTTC. Translation: CASSGGQGRNEQFF.

The chain uses TRBV14 and TRBJ2-5; D is unresolved. The J call is uncertain, as TRBJ2-7 better fits the DNA end. CDR1 SGHDN and CDR2 FVKESK come from the germline V gene. The CDR3 runs to 13 residues. This CDR3 is CASSHPVTYEQYF. As DNA, the CDR3 is TGTGCCAGCAGCCACCCGGTAACGTACGAGCAGTACTTC.

The gene calls are TRBV27 and TRBJ2-5; D unresolved. V shed 6 bases and J shed 7 bases, with 15 bases lying between them. CDR1 and CDR2 (germline): MNHEY, SMNVEV (reference sequence). This CDR3 has 13 amino acids. CDR3 loop: CASSAYHKTTQYF. CDR3 in DNA: TGTGCCAGCAGCGCCTATCATAAGACGACCCAGTACTTC.

The V and J genes are TRBV19 and TRBJ1-2; D gene ambiguous. Germline V gives CDR1 LNHDA, CDR2 SQIVND (reference sequence). The ends were cut back, 8 bases at V and 4 bases at J, with 11 bases in the middle. The CDR3 covers 12 residues. The CDR3 DNA sequence: TGTGCCAGTTCTTACAGCCCCTATGGCTACACCTTC. Encoded protein: CASSYSPYGYTF.

The sample holds one count of this clone. This chain uses TRBV6-6 with TRBJ2-2, with TRBD2 matching 9 bases. Germline V CDR1 and CDR2: MNHNY, SVGAGI (reference sequence). The ends lost 4 bases at V and 6 bases at J; junction bases unmatched: 9. The CDR3 extends over 16 amino acids. CDR3 amino acids: CASSLTGTSLPGELFF. The CDR3 bases are TGTGCCAGCAGTTTGACCGGGACTAGCTTACCCGGGGAGCTGTTTTTT.

The rearrangement links TRBV7-9 to TRBJ2-7; tentative D call: TRBD2 (6 bases). V lost 5 bases and J 3 bases, leaving 11 bases between the germline ends. CDR3 size: 13 residues. In germline, CDR1 is SEHNR, CDR2 FQNEAQ (reference sequence). This CDR3 reads CASSPSENYEQYF. CDR3 coding DNA: TGTGCCAGCAGCCCTAGCGAAAACTACGAGCAGTACTTC.

Notes on this clone: Different DNA sequences within this sample yield the same CDR3. The chain recombines TRBV6-5 with TRBJ2-7; D may match TRBD1 or TRBD2 (5 bases each). The CDR3 loop spans 15 amino acids. Germline V gene data show CDR1 as MNHEY and CDR2 as SVGAGI. The ends were cut back, 6 bases at V and 0 bases at J, with 15 bases in the middle. CDR3 region: CASSPGTGFSYEQYF. CDR3 DNA sequence: TGTGCCAGCAGCCCCGGGACGGGCTTCTCCTACGAGCAGTACTTC.

V is TRBV30 and J is TRBJ1-1; the D gene is possibly TRBD1 (5 bases). The V gene's germline CDR1 is GTSNPN and CDR2 SVGIG (reference sequence). V was trimmed by 3 bases and J by 4 bases, leaving 6 bases between them. The CDR3 length is 11 residues. The CDR3 region is CAWSDSTEAFF. The CDR3 nucleotides read TGTGCCTGGAGCGACAGCACTGAAGCTTTCTTT.

The chain couples TRBV27 to TRBJ1-3; D is possibly TRBD1 (6 bases). This CDR3 is 14 amino acids long. V dropped 11 bases and J dropped 2 bases, with 16 bases sitting between them. CDR1 is MNHEY, CDR2 SMNVEV, per germline (reference sequence). CDR3 loop: CAATVGGPGNTIYF. The CDR3 DNA reads TGTGCCGCTACCGTGGGGGGGCCTGGAAACACCATATATTTT.

The rearrangement joins TRBV7-9 to TRBJ1-4; D gene uncertain. This CDR3 spans 17 amino acids. Germline CDR1 reads SEHNR; CDR2 reads FQNEAQ (reference sequence). V dropped 5 bases and J dropped 0 bases, with 16 bases sitting between them. Here the CDR3 DNA reads TGTGCCAGCAGCCCGGTAGGGCGACACGCAACTAATGAAAAACTGTTTTTT. It yields the protein CASSPVGRHATNEKLFF.

This chain uses TRBV7-9 with TRBJ2-3; D uncertain. The ends were cut back, 2 bases at V and 6 bases at J, with 9 bases in the middle. This CDR3 is 13 amino acids long. Germline loops: CDR1 SEHNR, CDR2 FQNEAQ (reference sequence). CDR3 residues: CASSLTPKDTQYF. The CDR3 region has the DNA TGTGCCAGCAGCTTAACCCCCAAGGATACGCAGTATTTT.

The chain carries TRBV7-7 and TRBJ2-5; either TRBD1 or TRBD2 may supply D (6 bases each). Germline loops: CDR1 SSHAT, CDR2 FNYEAQ (reference sequence). Trimming stripped 1 base from V and 5 bases from J, with 14 bases between. The CDR3 is 15 residues long. The CDR3 DNA reads as TGTGCCAGCAGCTTAGTCCCGGGGGCTGGGGAGACCCAGTACTTC. Protein: CASSLVPGAGETQYF. Full variable domain (rest looked up from reference TRBV7-7 and TRBJ2-5): GAGVSQSPRYKVTKRGQDVTLRCDPISSHATLYWYQQALGQGPEFLTYFNYEAQPDKSGLPSDRFSAERPEGSISTLTIQRTEQRDSAMYRCASSLVPGAGETQYFGPGTRLLVL.

The V call is TRBV30, the J call TRBJ1-1; D gene ambiguous. The germline V gene has CDR1 GTSNPN and CDR2 SVGIG (reference sequence). CDR3 length: 14 amino acids. Deletions cut 3 bases from V and 3 bases from J, with 14 bases between. The DNA for the CDR3 is TGTGCCTGGAGCGGGGAGGGCTGGGACACTGAAGCTTTCTTT. Translating it yields CAWSGEGWDTEAFF.

V and J are TRBV27 and TRBJ1-3; D might be TRBD1 (5 bases). The germline CDR1 and CDR2 sequences are MNHEY and SMNVEV (reference sequence). The CDR3 extends over 15 amino acids. The ends were cut back, 6 bases at V and 4 bases at J, with 16 bases in the middle. This chain's CDR3 is CASSLGRGTGNTIYF. The DNA for the CDR3 is TGTGCCAGCAGCTTAGGTAGGGGTACAGGAAACACCATATATTTT.

The chain recombines TRBV5-1 with TRBJ2-6; D may be TRBD1 (5 bases). CDR1 is SGHRS and CDR2 is YFSETQ in the germline V gene. The V end was cut by 0 bases, the J end by 0 bases, with 13 bases between. There are 18 residues in the CDR3. CDR3 coding DNA: TGCGCCAGCAGCTTGGTTTGGGGCCCACCCTCTGGGGCCAACGTCCTGACTTTC. Translated, it gives CASSLVWGPPSGANVLTF.

On this clone itself: Within the sample, other DNA sequences also encode this same CDR3. This sequence joins TRBV7-9 and TRBJ2-7, with 7 bases aligning to TRBD2. This CDR3 is built from 15 residues. Germline lookup yields CDR1 SEHNR and CDR2 FQNEAQ (reference sequence). Trimming cost V 4 bases and J 3 bases; bases outside gene matches: 9. The CDR3 DNA is TGTGCCAGCAGCTCAACGACGGGAGGACTCTACGAGCAGTACTTC. Protein: CASSSTTGGLYEQYF. Full variable domain (missing parts from reference TRBV7-9 and TRBJ2-7): DTGVSQNPRHKITKRGQNVTFRCDPISEHNRLYWYRQTLGQGPEFLTYFQNEAQLEKSRLLSDRFSAERPKGSFSTLEIQRTEQGDSAMYLCASSSTTGGLYEQYFGPGTRLTVT.

The V call is TRBV2, the J call TRBJ1-2; D unclear. Germline V CDR1 and CDR2: SNHLY, FYNNEI. This CDR3 comprises 11 residues. Trimming stripped 8 bases from V and 4 bases from J, with 8 bases between. CDR3 sequence (DNA): TGTGCCAGCCCACTCACCTATGGCTACACCTTC. Amino acids: CASPLTYGYTF.

The rearrangement joins TRBV7-8 to TRBJ2-3; D is unresolved. This CDR3 contains 15 residues. Trimming took 3 bases from V and 2 from J, leaving 12 bases between them. In germline, CDR1 is SGHVS, CDR2 FQNEAQ. The DNA for the CDR3 is TGTGCCAGCAGCTTGCTGATGGGTCCCACAGATACGCAGTATTTT. This translates into CASSLLMGPTDTQYF.

The V gene is TRBV6-5, the J gene TRBJ2-7; 7 bases are a match to TRBD1. The V segment lost 4 bases and the J segment 2 bases; nucleotides outside the gene matches: 8. In germline, CDR1 is MNHEY, CDR2 SVGAGI. The CDR3 loop spans 15 amino acids. The CDR3 nucleotides read TGTGCCAGCAGTTTAAGCCGGGACAGTCCCTACGAGCAGTACTTC. Residues: CASSLSRDSPYEQYF.